This T cell receptor (beta chain) derives from a study of blood T cell repertoires in COVID-19. Study details: Material from acute and convalescent COVID-19 was sourced from the United States, Italy and Spain.

Methods used by the authors: Quantification of nucleated cells was approximated via reference gene primer amplification. Sequencing was performed with immunoSEQ multiplex PCR; in TCRdb, only in-frame clones are kept and a portion is missing. Clonal size and the V and J genes are those of that table, whereas D and trimming came from the DNA. Counted here are about 140,000 clones, around three quarters occurring once; the ten biggest clones make up about 15%. This CDR3 comprises 15 residues. Trimming cost V 2 bases and J 0 bases, with 8 bases left between them. CDR1 and CDR2 (germline): LNHDA, SQIVND (reference sequence).

The chain uses TRBV19 and TRBJ1-3; D unclear. This clonotype was sampled from a man between 50 and 59 years old with acute or convalescent COVID-19. Sequencing was done on a sample of peripheral blood. DNA of the CDR3: TGTGCCAGTAGTATATTACAGCTCTCTGGAAACACCATATATTTT. As protein: CASSILQLSGNTIYF.